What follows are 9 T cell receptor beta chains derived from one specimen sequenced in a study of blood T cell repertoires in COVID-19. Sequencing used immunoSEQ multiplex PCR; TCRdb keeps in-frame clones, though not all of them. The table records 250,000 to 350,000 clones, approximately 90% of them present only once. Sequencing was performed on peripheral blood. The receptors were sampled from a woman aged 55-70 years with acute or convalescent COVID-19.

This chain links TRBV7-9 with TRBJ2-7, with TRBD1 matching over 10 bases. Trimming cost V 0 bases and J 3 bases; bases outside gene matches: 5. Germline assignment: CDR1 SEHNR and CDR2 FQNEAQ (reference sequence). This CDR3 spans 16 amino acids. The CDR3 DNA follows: TGTGCCAGCAGCTTAGCCCTCGGGACAGGGGTCTACGAGCAGTACTTC. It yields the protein CASSLALGTGVYEQYF.

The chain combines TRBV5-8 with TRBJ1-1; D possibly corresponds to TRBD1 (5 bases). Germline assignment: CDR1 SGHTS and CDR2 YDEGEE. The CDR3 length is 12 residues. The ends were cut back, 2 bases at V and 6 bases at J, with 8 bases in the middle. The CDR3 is CASSFPGPEAFF. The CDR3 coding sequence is TGTGCCAGCAGCTTCCCAGGGCCTGAAGCTTTCTTT. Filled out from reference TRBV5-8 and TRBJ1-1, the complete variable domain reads EAGVTQSPTHLIKTRGQQATLRCSPISGHTSVYWYQQALGLGLQFLLWYDEGEERNRGNFPPRFSGRQFPNYSSELNVNALELEDSALYLCASSFPGPEAFFGQGTRLTVV.

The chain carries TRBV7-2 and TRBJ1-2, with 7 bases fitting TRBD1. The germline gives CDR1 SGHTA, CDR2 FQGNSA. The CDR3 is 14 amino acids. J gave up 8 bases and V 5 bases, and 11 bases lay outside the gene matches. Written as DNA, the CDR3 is TGTGCCAGCAGCCCTTCGACAGGGCCTGGGGGCTACACCTTC. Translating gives CASSPSTGPGGYTF.

DNA of the CDR3: TGTGCCAGCAGCTTAGGACAGGGCGGAGCACCCCTCCACTTT. Its protein product is CASSLGQGGAPLHF. The chain joins TRBV13 to TRBJ1-6; maybe TRBD1 (6 bases). The V end lost 0 bases, the J end lost 11 bases, and 11 bases lay between the germline ends. Germline values: CDR1 PRHDT, CDR2 FYEKMQ (reference sequence). This CDR3 is 14 amino acids long.

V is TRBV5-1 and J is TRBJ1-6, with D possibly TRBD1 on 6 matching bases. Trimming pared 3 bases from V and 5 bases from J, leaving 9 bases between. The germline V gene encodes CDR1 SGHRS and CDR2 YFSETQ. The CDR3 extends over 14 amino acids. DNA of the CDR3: TGCGCCAGCAGCTCGGACAGTAATAATTCACCCCTCCACTTT. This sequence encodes CASSSDSNNSPLHF.

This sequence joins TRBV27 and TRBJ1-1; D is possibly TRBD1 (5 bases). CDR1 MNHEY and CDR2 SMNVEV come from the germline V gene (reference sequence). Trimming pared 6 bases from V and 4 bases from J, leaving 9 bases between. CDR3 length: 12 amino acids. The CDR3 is CASRGGITEAFF. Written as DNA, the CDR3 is TGTGCCAGCAGGGGGGGTATCACTGAAGCTTTCTTT.

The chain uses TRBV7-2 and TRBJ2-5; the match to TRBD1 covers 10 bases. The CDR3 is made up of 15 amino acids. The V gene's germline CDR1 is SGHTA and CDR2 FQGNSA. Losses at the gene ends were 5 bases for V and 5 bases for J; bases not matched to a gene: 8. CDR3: CASSRDRGRAETQYF. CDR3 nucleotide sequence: TGTGCCAGCAGCCGCGACAGGGGGCGAGCTGAGACCCAGTACTTC.

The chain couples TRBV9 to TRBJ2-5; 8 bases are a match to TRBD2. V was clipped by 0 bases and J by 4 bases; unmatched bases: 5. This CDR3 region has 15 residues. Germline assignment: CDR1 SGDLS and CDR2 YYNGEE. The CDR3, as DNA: TGTGCCAGCAGCGTAGGGACGGGAGGGGGAGAGACCCAGTACTTC. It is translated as CASSVGTGGGETQYF.

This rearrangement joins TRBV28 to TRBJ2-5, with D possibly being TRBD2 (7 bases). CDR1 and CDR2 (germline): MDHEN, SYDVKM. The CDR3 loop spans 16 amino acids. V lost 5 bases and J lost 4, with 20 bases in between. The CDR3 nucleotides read TGTGCCAGCAGTCGCCCCGGGTCGGGGGGCGTAGAGACCCAGTACTTC. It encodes CASSRPGSGGVETQYF.